This T cell receptor (beta chain) stems from a study of blood T cell repertoires in COVID-19. Overall study: Sites in the United States, Italy and Spain provided acute and convalescent COVID-19 samples.

Using immunoSEQ multiplex PCR, the repertoire was profiled, and TCRdb retains in-frame clones only, with some absent. The data show 200,000 to 300,000 clones, around 80% seen once. V lost 6 bases and J 7 bases, leaving 13 bases between the germline ends. The germline V gene encodes CDR1 LGHDT and CDR2 YNNKEL (reference sequence). There are 13 residues in the CDR3. This receptor was taken from a human donor in a cohort sampled during active COVID-19. The V call is TRBV3-1 (or the pseudogene TRBV3-2), the J call TRBJ1-3; tentatively, D is TRBD1 (6 bases). Sequencing was carried out using peripheral blood. For the CDR3, the DNA is TGTGCCAGCAGACGACAGGCGGGCAACACCATATATTTT. Translation gives CASRRQAGNTIYF.